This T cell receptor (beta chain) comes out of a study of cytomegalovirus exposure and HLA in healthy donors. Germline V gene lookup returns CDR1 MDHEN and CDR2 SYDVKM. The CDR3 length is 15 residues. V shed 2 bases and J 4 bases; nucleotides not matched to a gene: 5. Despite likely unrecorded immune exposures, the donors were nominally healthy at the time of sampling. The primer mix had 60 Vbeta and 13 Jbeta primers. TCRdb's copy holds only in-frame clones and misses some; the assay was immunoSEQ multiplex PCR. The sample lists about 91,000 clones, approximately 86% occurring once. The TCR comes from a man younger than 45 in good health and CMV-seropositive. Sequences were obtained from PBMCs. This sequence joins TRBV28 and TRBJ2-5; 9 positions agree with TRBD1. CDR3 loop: CASSLRRTGVETQYF. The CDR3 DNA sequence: TGTGCCAGCAGTTTAAGGCGGACAGGGGTAGAGACCCAGTACTTC. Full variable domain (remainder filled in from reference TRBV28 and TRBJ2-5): DVKVTQSSRYLVKRTGEKVFLECVQDMDHENMFWYRQDPGLGLRLIYFSYDVKMKEKGDIPEGYSVSREKKERFSLILESASTNQTSMYLCASSLRRTGVETQYFGPGTRLLVL.